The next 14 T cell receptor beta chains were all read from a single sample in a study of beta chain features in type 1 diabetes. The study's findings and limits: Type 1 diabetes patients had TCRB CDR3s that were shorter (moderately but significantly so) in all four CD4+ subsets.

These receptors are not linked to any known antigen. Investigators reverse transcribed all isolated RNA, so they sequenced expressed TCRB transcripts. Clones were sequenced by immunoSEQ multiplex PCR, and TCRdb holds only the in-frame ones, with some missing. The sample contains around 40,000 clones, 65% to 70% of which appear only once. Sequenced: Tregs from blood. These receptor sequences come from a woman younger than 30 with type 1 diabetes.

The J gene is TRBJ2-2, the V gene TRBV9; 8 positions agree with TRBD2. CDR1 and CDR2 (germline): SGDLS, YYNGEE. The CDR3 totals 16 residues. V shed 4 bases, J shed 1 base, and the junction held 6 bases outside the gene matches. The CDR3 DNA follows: TGTGCCAGCAGCCCGAGGACTAGCTGGAACACCGGGGAGCTGTTTTTT. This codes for CASSPRTSWNTGELFF. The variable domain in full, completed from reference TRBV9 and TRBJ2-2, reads DSGVTQTPKHLITATGQRVTLRCSPRSGDLSVYWYQQSLDQGLQFLIQYYNGEERAKGNILERFSAQQFPDLHSELNLSSLELGDSALYFCASSPRTSWNTGELFFGEGSRLTVL.

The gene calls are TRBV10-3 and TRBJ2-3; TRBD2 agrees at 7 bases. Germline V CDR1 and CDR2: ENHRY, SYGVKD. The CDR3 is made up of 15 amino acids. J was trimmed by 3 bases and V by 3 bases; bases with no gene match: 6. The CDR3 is CAISDGGSKTDTQYF. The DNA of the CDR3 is TGTGCCATCAGTGATGGCGGGAGTAAGACAGATACGCAGTATTTT.

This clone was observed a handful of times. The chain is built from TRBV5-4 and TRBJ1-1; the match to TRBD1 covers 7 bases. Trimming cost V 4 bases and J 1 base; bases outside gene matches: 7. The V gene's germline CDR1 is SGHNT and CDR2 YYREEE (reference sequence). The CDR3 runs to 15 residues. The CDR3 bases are TGTGCCAGCAGCATTCAGGACAGGTCGAACACTGAAGCTTTCTTT. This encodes CASSIQDRSNTEAFF.

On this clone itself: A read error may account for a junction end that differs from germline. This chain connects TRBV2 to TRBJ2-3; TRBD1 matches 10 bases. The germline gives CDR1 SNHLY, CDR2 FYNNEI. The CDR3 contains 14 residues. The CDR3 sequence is CTRGGTGGTDTQYF. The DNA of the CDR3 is TGTACCAGAGGTGGGACAGGGGGCACAGATACGCAGTATTTT.

CDR3 region: CASSQRQGAISTDTQYF. CDR3 sequence (DNA): TGCGCCAGCAGCCAGCGACAGGGGGCGATTAGCACAGATACGCAGTATTTT. The chain has TRBV4-3 and TRBJ2-3; 10 bases fit TRBD1. V was clipped by 3 bases and J by 0 bases; unmatched bases: 6. Per germline, CDR1 LGHNA and CDR2 YSLEER. This CDR3 is 17 amino acids long.

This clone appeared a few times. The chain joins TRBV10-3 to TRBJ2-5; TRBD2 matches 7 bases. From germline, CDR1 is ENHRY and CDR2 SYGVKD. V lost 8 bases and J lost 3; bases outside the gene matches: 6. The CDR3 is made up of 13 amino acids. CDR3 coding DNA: TGTGCCATCTCCCGCGGGGGAGAAGAGACCCAGTACTTC. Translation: CAISRGGEETQYF.

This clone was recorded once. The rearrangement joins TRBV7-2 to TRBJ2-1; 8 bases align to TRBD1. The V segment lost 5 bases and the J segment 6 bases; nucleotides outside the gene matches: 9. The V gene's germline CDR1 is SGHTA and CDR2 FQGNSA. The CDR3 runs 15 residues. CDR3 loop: CASSTIQGGFNEQFF. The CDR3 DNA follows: TGTGCCAGCAGCACTATACAGGGGGGCTTCAATGAGCAGTTCTTC.

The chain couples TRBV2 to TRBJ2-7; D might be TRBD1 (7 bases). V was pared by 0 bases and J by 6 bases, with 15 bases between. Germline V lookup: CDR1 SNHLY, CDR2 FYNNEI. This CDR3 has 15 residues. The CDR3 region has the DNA TGTGCCAGCAGTGAAGCGACAGGGACTCGGGGCGAGCAGTACTTC. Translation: CASSEATGTRGEQYF.

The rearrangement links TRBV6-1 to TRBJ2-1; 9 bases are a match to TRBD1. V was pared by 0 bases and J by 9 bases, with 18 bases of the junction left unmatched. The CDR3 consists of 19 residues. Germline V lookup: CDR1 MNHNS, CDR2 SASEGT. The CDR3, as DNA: TGTGCCAGCAGTGAAGCGCTTCATTTGGTGGGACAGGGCCGGTTTGAGCAGTTCTTC. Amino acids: CASSEALHLVGQGRFEQFF.

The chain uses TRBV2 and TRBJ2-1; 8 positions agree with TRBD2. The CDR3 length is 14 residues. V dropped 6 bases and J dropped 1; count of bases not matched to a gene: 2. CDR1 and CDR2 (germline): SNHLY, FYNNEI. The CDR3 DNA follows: TGTGCCAGCAGGACTAGCGTATCCTACAATGAGCAGTTCTTC. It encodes CASRTSVSYNEQFF.

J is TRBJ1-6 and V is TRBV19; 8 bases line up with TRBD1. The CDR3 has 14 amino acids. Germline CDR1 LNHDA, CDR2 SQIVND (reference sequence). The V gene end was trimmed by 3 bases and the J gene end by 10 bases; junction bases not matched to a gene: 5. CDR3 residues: CASSIHPGGSPLHF. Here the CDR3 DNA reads TGTGCCAGTAGTATTCACCCAGGGGGCTCACCCCTCCACTTT.

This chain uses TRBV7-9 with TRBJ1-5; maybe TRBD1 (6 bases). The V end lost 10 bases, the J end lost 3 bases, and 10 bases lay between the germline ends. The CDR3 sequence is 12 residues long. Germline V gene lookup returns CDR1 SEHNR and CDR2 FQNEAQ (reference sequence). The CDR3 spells CATGQLNQPQHF. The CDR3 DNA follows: TGTGCCACCGGACAGCTCAATCAGCCCCAGCATTTT.

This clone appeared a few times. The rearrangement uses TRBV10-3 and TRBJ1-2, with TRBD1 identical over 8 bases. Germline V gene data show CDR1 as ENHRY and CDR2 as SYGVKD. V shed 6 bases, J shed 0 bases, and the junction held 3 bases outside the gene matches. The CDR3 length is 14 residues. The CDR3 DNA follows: TGTGCCATCAGGTTGGACAGGGCTAACTATGGCTACACCTTC. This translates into CAIRLDRANYGYTF.

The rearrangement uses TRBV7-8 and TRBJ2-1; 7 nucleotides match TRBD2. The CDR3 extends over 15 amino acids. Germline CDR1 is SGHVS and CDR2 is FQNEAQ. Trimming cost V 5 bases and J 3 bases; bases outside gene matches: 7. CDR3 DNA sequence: TGTGCCAGCAGCCATACTAGCGCGGTCTACAATGAGCAGTTCTTC. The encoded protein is CASSHTSAVYNEQFF.